The clone carrying this TCR beta chain was counted only a few times. Its antigen is unidentified. CDR3 size: 16 residues. Trimming left V 4 bases short and J 1 base short, with 16 bases between. Germline V CDR1 and CDR2: SGHAT, FQNNGV. A single record per CDR3 protein comes from TCRdb applying MiXCR to the reads. The sample carries around 180,000 distinct CDR3 sequences, around 20% recorded once. These data originate in a study of T cell repertoires in cytomegalovirus infection. Study as a whole: Public TCR beta signatures indicated both CMV infection and matching HLA type.

Study findings and constraints: In two of eight donors, the top clonotype was HLA-C-restricted CMV-specific. Summed frequency of shared TCR beta families picked out CMV carriers who also had the relevant HLA.

This TCR was sampled from a human donor in good health (CMV status not recorded). Some clones in this sample may be carry-over from other donors' samples. The rearrangement uses TRBV11-2 and TRBJ1-1, with D possibly matching TRBD1 (5 bases). The sample comprised PBMCs. The CDR3 coding sequence is TGTGCCAGCAGCTCCCCCAAGGGACGCCCGAACACTGAAGCTTTCTTT. Protein: CASSSPKGRPNTEAFF.